A single sample gave rise to the 13 T cell receptor beta chains below, sequenced in a study of shared clonotypes between healthy human individuals. TCRdb's copy holds only in-frame clones and misses some; the assay was immunoSEQ multiplex PCR. The profile shows some 1,600,000 clones, roughly 98% of them singletons. The sample was naive CD4+ T cells sorted from blood. Regarding subset: CD45RA+ positively selected. These receptors were obtained from a young man in good health.

The chain has TRBV5-4 and TRBJ2-3, with D perhaps TRBD2 (6 bases). Germline V gene data show CDR1 as SGHNT and CDR2 as YYREEE (reference sequence). V was trimmed by 1 base and J by 1 base, leaving 13 bases between them. This CDR3 is built from 16 residues. As DNA, the CDR3 is TGTGCCAGCAGCTTGTCGGGCGGGATACGCACAGATACGCAGTATTTT. This gives the protein CASSLSGGIRTDTQYF.

This chain joins TRBV7-6 and TRBJ2-7; D might be TRBD1 or TRBD2, each matching 6 bases. Germline CDR1 SGHVS, CDR2 FNYEAQ. Trimming took 6 bases from V and 2 from J, leaving 14 bases between them. CDR3 length: 14 amino acids. CDR3 DNA: TGTGCCAGCAGTCGCAACAGGGAGGCCTACGAGCAGTACTTC. Amino acids: CASSRNREAYEQYF.

The rearrangement links TRBV10-3 to TRBJ1-2, with D unclear. There are 14 residues in the CDR3. Germline-derived CDR1 and CDR2 are ENHRY and SYGVKD. V lost 3 bases to trimming and J lost 4 bases, with 12 bases between them. The CDR3, as DNA: TGTGCCATCAGTGATCGGGTAGGAGTCTATGGCTACACCTTC. This translates into CAISDRVGVYGYTF.

The rearrangement links TRBV29-1 to TRBJ2-5, with unresolved D. Trimming cost V 2 bases and J 0 bases, with 4 bases left between them. CDR3 length: 12 residues. Germline values: CDR1 SQVTM, CDR2 ANQGSEA. The CDR3 sequence: CSVEKYQETQYF. The CDR3 nucleotides are TGCAGCGTTGAAAAGTACCAAGAGACCCAGTACTTC. Looking up the rest from reference TRBV29-1 and TRBJ2-5 gives the full variable domain: SAVISQKPSRDICQRGTSLTIQCQVDSQVTMMFWYRQQPGQSLTLIATANQGSEATYESGFVIDKFPISRPNLTFSTLTVSNMSPEDSSIYLCSVEKYQETQYFGPGTRLLVL.

J is TRBJ2-2 and V is TRBV19; no firm D call. Trimming cost V 8 bases and J 10 bases, with 11 bases left between them. Germline lookup yields CDR1 LNHDA and CDR2 SQIVND (reference sequence). The CDR3 is made up of 11 amino acids. This chain's CDR3 is CASLGFAELFF. The CDR3 DNA reads TGTGCCAGTCTAGGGTTTGCGGAGCTGTTTTTT.

The chain joins TRBV28 to TRBJ2-5, with 8 bases aligning to TRBD1. The J segment lost 2 bases and the V segment lost 8 bases, leaving 7 bases of the junction unmatched. The CDR3 extends over 14 amino acids. CDR1 MDHEN and CDR2 SYDVKM come from the germline V gene. The CDR3 region has the DNA TGTGCCAGCTCTCAGGGGGCTATACAAGAGACCCAGTACTTC. Translation gives CASSQGAIQETQYF.

This clone was seen once. The rearrangement links TRBV5-1 to TRBJ2-7; TRBD2 matches 8 bases. In germline, CDR1 is SGHRS, CDR2 YFSETQ. This CDR3 has 15 residues. Trimming cost V 3 bases and J 3 bases; bases outside gene matches: 8. In nucleotides, the CDR3 is TGCGCCAGCAGCTCGGGACTAGGAACAGGCTACGAGCAGTACTTC. Translation: CASSSGLGTGYEQYF.

The V gene is TRBV19, the J gene TRBJ2-1, with D possibly matching TRBD2 (6 bases). Germline values: CDR1 LNHDA, CDR2 SQIVND (reference sequence). V was clipped by 4 bases and J by 4 bases, with 17 bases between them. CDR3 length: 16 residues. CDR3 DNA sequence: TGTGCCAGTAGTAAGTGGGCTAGCGCTACGTACAATGAGCAGTTCTTC. It codes for CASSKWASATYNEQFF.

The chain joins TRBV7-6 to TRBJ2-7; 7 bases align to TRBD1. Looked up from germline, CDR1 is SGHVS and CDR2 is FNYEAQ. V trimming: 1 base; J trimming: 4 bases; junction bases outside the gene matches: 4. The CDR3 spans 14 residues. The CDR3 protein is CASSLETGMYEQYF. CDR3 nucleotides: TGTGCCAGCAGCTTAGAGACAGGGATGTACGAGCAGTACTTC. Combining the CDR3 with reference TRBV7-6 and TRBJ2-7 gives the whole variable domain GAGVSQSPRYKVTKRGQDVALRCDPISGHVSLYWYRQALGQGPEFLTYFNYEAQQDKSGLPNDRFSAERPEGSISTLTIQRTEQRDSAMYRCASSLETGMYEQYFGPGTRLTVT.

The count of this clone is one. This chain uses TRBV7-3 with TRBJ2-5, with 8 nucleotides matching TRBD1. V shed 5 bases and J 4 bases; nucleotides not matched to a gene: 18. Germline V gives CDR1 SGHTA, CDR2 FQGTGA. The CDR3 runs to 18 residues. The DNA of the CDR3 is TGTGCCAGCAGCCGCCAATACGCCGGACAGGGATCCCGAGAGACCCAGTACTTC. Protein sequence: CASSRQYAGQGSRETQYF.

The chain links TRBV14 to TRBJ2-7, with TRBD2 as a possible D gene (7 bases). This CDR3 comprises 17 residues. CDR1 and CDR2 (germline): SGHDN, FVKESK. The V gene lost 6 bases and the J gene lost 3 bases, with 24 bases spanning the gap. The CDR3 here is CASSQGTLSGTIYEQYF. CDR3 bases: TGTGCCAGCAGTCAGGGGACCCTCAGCGGGACTATCTACGAGCAGTACTTC.

This chain connects TRBV11-3 to TRBJ2-7; D uncertain. The germline gives CDR1 SGHNT, CDR2 YENEEA. The CDR3 is made up of 8 amino acids. The CDR3, as DNA: TGTGCCAGCAGCCCGAAAAGGGTC. Protein: CASSPKRV.

The chain employs TRBV7-3 and TRBJ2-1; D gene ambiguous. The CDR3 covers 16 residues. V dropped 5 bases and J dropped 5 bases, with 19 bases sitting between them. Germline V gene data show CDR1 as SGHTA and CDR2 as FQGTGA. This CDR3 is CASSKRPRTGDNEQFF. DNA for the CDR3: TGTGCCAGCAGCAAAAGGCCCCGGACGGGCGACAATGAGCAGTTCTTC.